The 10 T cell receptor beta chains below all came from one sample that was sequenced in a study of T cells in Graves' hyperthyroidism and ophthalmopathy (dated by TCRdb to between 2018 and 2021). The receptor library was made with multiplex PCR. This sample was sequenced with an Illumina HiSeq 2000. TCR beta CDR3 regions were amplified from RNA transcripts. For the first round of RT-PCR on the TCR CDR3, the HTBI primer set was used together with the Qiagen OneStep RT-PCR kit. TCRdb handled the public reads itself, with Q25 trimming in fastp and clone calling in MiXCR, and kept productive beta chains. Rows are combined by CDR3 protein, so each entry shows the most common genes and DNA. The sample has roughly 150,000 distinct CDR3 sequences on record, 9.4% of them singletons. Of the sample, about 20% is held by the ten largest clones. The sequenced sample was blood. The source of these receptors is a woman under 30 with Graves' hyperthyroidism that later progressed to Graves' ophthalmopathy.

This clonotype was recorded at least ten times. The CDR3 region is CASSPTGGAGYGYTF. The CDR3 coding sequence is TGTGCCAGCAGCCCTACAGGGGGCGCAGGCTATGGCTACACCTTC. The chain combines TRBV12-3 or TRBV12-4 with TRBJ1-2, with 9 bases lining up with TRBD1. J gave up 4 bases and V 6 bases, and 9 bases lay outside the gene matches. This CDR3 is built from 15 residues.

The rearrangement uses TRBV4-2 and TRBJ2-3; TRBD2 matches 7 bases. Germline V gene sequence: CDR1 LGHNA, CDR2 YNFKEQ. Unmatched junction bases numbered 3, after V lost 0 bases and J lost 6 bases. This CDR3 contains 14 residues. This CDR3 reads CASSQDGGDDTQYF. In DNA, the CDR3 is TGTGCCAGCAGCCAAGATGGGGGGGACGATACGCAGTATTTT.

This clonotype was seen ten or more times. CDR3 sequence: CSASERGGRHSSYNEQFF. Written as DNA, the CDR3 is TGCAGTGCTAGTGAGAGAGGCGGGAGGCACAGCTCCTACAATGAGCAGTTCTTC. This chain links TRBV20-1 with TRBJ2-1; TRBD2 matches 8 bases. With 3 bases clipped from V and 0 bases from J, the junction kept 13 bases outside the gene matches. Germline values: CDR1 DFQATT, CDR2 SNEGSKA (reference sequence). CDR3 length: 18 amino acids.

The sample holds many counts of this clonotype. This chain connects TRBV12-3 or TRBV12-4 to TRBJ2-1; 7 bases match TRBD1. With 5 bases clipped from V and 5 bases from J, the junction kept 9 bases outside the gene matches. The CDR3 sequence is 15 residues long. This chain's CDR3 is CASSRQGFKNNEQFF. In nucleotides, the CDR3 is TGTGCCAGCAGTAGACAGGGATTTAAGAACAATGAGCAGTTCTTC.

This clonotype was seen at least ten times. The genes are TRBV11-2 and TRBJ2-2; 10 nucleotides align to TRBD2. Unmatched junction bases numbered 12, after V lost 3 bases and J lost 5 bases. Per the germline V gene, CDR1 is SGHAT and CDR2 is FQNNGV. The length of the CDR3 is 18 residues. The CDR3 DNA sequence: TGTGCCAGCAGCTTCTCTAGCGGGAGTCGGGCGAGGACCGGGGAGCTGTTTTTT. It translates to CASSFSSGSRARTGELFF.

This clonotype was seen at least ten times. This chain connects TRBV11-2 to TRBJ1-1, with D unclear. There are 15 residues in the CDR3. From germline, CDR1 is SGHAT and CDR2 FQNNGV. Trimming pared 4 bases from V and 2 bases from J, leaving 14 bases between. The CDR3 DNA sequence: TGTGCCAGCAGCTGGTCCCGGGGTCTTAACACTGAAGCTTTCTTT. Translating it yields CASSWSRGLNTEAFF. Full variable domain (outside the CDR3, taken from reference TRBV11-2 and TRBJ1-1): EAGVAQSPRYKIIEKRQSVAFWCNPISGHATLYWYQQILGQGPKLLIQFQNNGVVDDSQLPKDRFSAERLKGVDSTLKIQPAKLEDSAVYLCASSWSRGLNTEAFFGQGTRLTVV.

This clonotype was detected many times. This chain connects TRBV7-9 to TRBJ2-5, with D maybe TRBD2 (6 bases). The CDR3 loop spans 15 amino acids. Between the trimmed V and J ends, which lost 4 bases and 0 bases, there was a span of 12 bases. The V gene's germline CDR1 is SEHNR and CDR2 FQNEAQ (reference sequence). The CDR3 loop reads CASSSRGTDQETQYF. In DNA form, the CDR3 reads TGTGCCAGCAGCTCCCGCGGGACGGACCAAGAGACCCAGTACTTC.

The CDR3 DNA sequence: TGTGCCATCAGTGACTCTAGGGCGGGGGGGATGACTGGGACCGGTGGTGAGCAGTTCTTC. Amino acids: CAISDSRAGGMTGTGGEQFF. V usage is TRBV10-3 and J usage is TRBJ2-1; 9 bases fit TRBD2. Germline V gene sequence: CDR1 ENHRY, CDR2 SYGVKD. The CDR3 totals 20 residues. V lost 3 bases to trimming and J lost 9 bases; unmatched junction nucleotides: 24.

This clonotype came up many times. The V and J genes are TRBV29-1 and TRBJ1-2; D is unclear. Trimming took 1 base from V and 0 from J, leaving 12 bases between them. There are 15 residues in the CDR3. CDR1 and CDR2 (germline): SQVTM, ANQGSEA. The CDR3 region is CSVEGEGAPNYGYTF. The CDR3, as DNA: TGCAGCGTTGAAGGGGAGGGAGCACCTAACTATGGCTACACCTTC.

This clonotype has ten or more counts. The V call is TRBV20-1, the J call TRBJ2-1; TRBD2 matches 9 bases. This CDR3 is built from 16 residues. Germline CDR1 reads DFQATT; CDR2 reads SNEGSKA (reference sequence). V lost 0 bases to trimming and J lost 0 bases; unmatched junction nucleotides: 3. The DNA for the CDR3 is TGCAGTGCTAGAGAACCTAGCGGGGTCTCCTACAATGAGCAGTTCTTC. It codes for CSAREPSGVSYNEQFF.